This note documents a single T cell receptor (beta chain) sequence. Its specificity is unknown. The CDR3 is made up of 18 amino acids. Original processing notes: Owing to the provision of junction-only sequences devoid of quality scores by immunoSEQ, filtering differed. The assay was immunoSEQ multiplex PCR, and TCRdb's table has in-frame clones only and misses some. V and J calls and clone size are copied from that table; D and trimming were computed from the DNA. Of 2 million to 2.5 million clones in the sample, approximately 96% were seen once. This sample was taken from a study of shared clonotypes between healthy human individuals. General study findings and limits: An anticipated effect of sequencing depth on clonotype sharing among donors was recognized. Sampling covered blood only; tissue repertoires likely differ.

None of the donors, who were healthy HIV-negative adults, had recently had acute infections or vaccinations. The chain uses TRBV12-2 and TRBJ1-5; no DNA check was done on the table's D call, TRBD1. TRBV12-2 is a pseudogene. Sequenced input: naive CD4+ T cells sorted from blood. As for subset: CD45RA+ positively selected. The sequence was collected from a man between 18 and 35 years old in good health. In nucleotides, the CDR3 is TGTGCAAGTCGCTTAATCCTTCGGGACAGATATAGCAATCAGCCCCAGCATTTT. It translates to CASRLILRDRYSNQPQHF.